These 23 T cell receptor beta chains share one sample of origin, sequenced in a study of T-cell memory formation after mild COVID-19. From the 5' RACE reads, TCRdb called clonotypes with MiXCR, one entry per CDR3 protein. Of more than 250,000 distinct CDR3 sequences detected, under 20% appear once; the ten largest clones hold more than 20%. The sequenced sample consisted of PBMCs or a T cell subset sorted from them (not recorded which). Source of these receptors: a man younger than 30 who had mild COVID-19 (a few samples of this study predate the infection). Cell type and time point are not known.

J is TRBJ1-5 and V is TRBV19; D not certain. V lost 9 bases and J 0 bases, leaving 21 bases between the germline ends. Per the germline V gene, CDR1 is LNHDA and CDR2 is SQIVND (reference sequence). The CDR3 spans 17 residues. CDR3 sequence (DNA): TGTGCCAGCCACATAGGCCCAATCATGAATAGCAATCAGCCCCAGCATTTT. It yields the protein CASHIGPIMNSNQPQHF.

V is TRBV5-1 and J is TRBJ2-3; no firm D call. Per germline, CDR1 SGHRS and CDR2 YFSETQ. CDR3 length: 15 amino acids. Trimming took off 1 base at V and 5 bases at J, with 14 bases between the two ends. The CDR3 region is CASSLRTLAGDTQYF. The CDR3 DNA is TGCGCCAGCAGCTTGCGGACGCTGGCTGGAGATACGCAGTATTTT.

This clonotype was recorded at least ten times. The rearrangement links TRBV7-3 to TRBJ2-6, with 15 bases that match TRBD2. The CDR3 loop spans 20 amino acids. From germline, CDR1 is SGHTA and CDR2 FQGTGA. J lost 2 bases, V lost 2 bases, and 7 bases had no gene match. This CDR3 is CASSLRGTSGGSTGANVLTF. In DNA, the CDR3 is TGTGCCAGCAGCTTACGCGGGACTAGCGGGGGGAGCACTGGGGCCAACGTCCTGACTTTC.

This chain joins TRBV6-1 and TRBJ2-3; maybe TRBD1 (6 bases). The germline CDR1 and CDR2 sequences are MNHNS and SASEGT. CDR3 length: 15 amino acids. Trimming shortened V by 1 base and J by 1 base, and 9 bases separated the two germline ends. The CDR3 loop is CASSEGGQRTDTQYF. In DNA, the CDR3 is TGTGCCAGCAGTGAAGGAGGACAGCGCACAGATACGCAGTATTTT.

The V and J genes are TRBV12-3 or TRBV12-4 and TRBJ2-1; 11 bases are shared with TRBD2. This CDR3 has 16 residues. J gave up 7 bases and V 8 bases, and 13 bases lay outside the gene matches. The CDR3 sequence is CASYFLASGGRNEQFF. DNA for the CDR3: TGTGCCAGCTACTTTTTAGCTAGCGGGGGGAGGAATGAGCAGTTCTTC.

V gene TRBV11-2 combines with J gene TRBJ2-2; no clear D. Trimming pared 3 bases from V and 6 bases from J, leaving 8 bases between. This CDR3 has 13 amino acids. Germline-derived CDR1 and CDR2 are SGHAT and FQNNGV. The CDR3 region is CASSFIVSGELFF. The CDR3, as DNA: TGTGCCAGCAGCTTCATCGTGTCCGGGGAGCTGTTTTTT. The full variable domain, with the rest looked up from reference TRBV11-2 and TRBJ2-2, is EAGVAQSPRYKIIEKRQSVAFWCNPISGHATLYWYQQILGQGPKLLIQFQNNGVVDDSQLPKDRFSAERLKGVDSTLKIQPAKLEDSAVYLCASSFIVSGELFFGEGSRLTVL.

This clonotype was found a few times. This chain uses TRBV20-1 with TRBJ1-2; 8 nucleotides agree with TRBD1. V lost 5 bases and J lost 3; bases outside the gene matches: 8. This CDR3 region has 14 residues. Per germline, CDR1 DFQATT and CDR2 SNEGSKA (reference sequence). The CDR3 spells CSAWVTGVDYGYTF. CDR3 coding DNA: TGCAGTGCTTGGGTGACAGGGGTCGACTATGGCTACACCTTC.

V usage is TRBV19 and J usage is TRBJ2-3, with a possible D match to TRBD1 (5 bases). Germline-derived CDR1 and CDR2 are LNHDA and SQIVND (reference sequence). V was pared by 7 bases and J by 5 bases, with 19 bases between. CDR3 length: 15 amino acids. The CDR3, as DNA: TGTGCCAGTACTCCCTGGGGCAGGGTGGTAGATACGCAGTATTTT. Protein: CASTPWGRVVDTQYF.

The table lists this clonotype with many counts. The chain employs TRBV7-2 and TRBJ2-3, with 12 nucleotides matching TRBD2. The CDR3 has 16 amino acids. From germline, CDR1 is SGHTA and CDR2 FQGNSA. Losses at the gene ends were 1 base for V and 6 bases for J; bases not matched to a gene: 5. CDR3: CASSLVASGGDDTQYF. In DNA form, the CDR3 reads TGTGCCAGCAGCTTAGTGGCTAGCGGGGGGGATGATACGCAGTATTTT.

The rearrangement joins TRBV4-2 to TRBJ2-5, with D possibly being TRBD2 (6 bases). Between the trimmed V and J ends, which lost 0 bases and 4 bases, there was a span of 18 bases. The CDR3 totals 17 residues. CDR1 LGHNA and CDR2 YNFKEQ come from the germline V gene. CDR3 sequence: CASSQDGADSGGETQYF. In DNA, the CDR3 is TGTGCCAGCAGCCAAGATGGTGCAGATTCCGGGGGAGAGACCCAGTACTTC.

As to this clonotype: One end of the junction is discordant with germline, which a read error may explain. The chain recombines TRBV7-7 with TRBJ2-5, with 8 positions matching TRBD2. The CDR3 totals 16 residues. The germline gives CDR1 SSHAT, CDR2 FNYEAQ (reference sequence). Here the CDR3 reads CASSSYPSGPSETQYF. In nucleotides, the CDR3 is TGTGCTAGCAGCTCATACCCTAGCGGGCCATCGGAGACCCAGTACTTC.

This clonotype has just a few counts. The chain combines TRBV6-1 with TRBJ2-7; D remains ambiguous. The CDR3 has 14 amino acids. V lost 5 bases and J 3 bases, leaving 14 bases between the germline ends. CDR1 is MNHNS and CDR2 is SASEGT in the germline V gene. The CDR3 DNA is TGTGCCAGCAGTTTCGGTCCACCCCTCTACGAGCAGTACTTC. Encoded protein: CASSFGPPLYEQYF.

This clonotype turned up a few times. The chain recombines TRBV12-5 with TRBJ1-1; 7 bases match TRBD1. This CDR3 is 14 amino acids long. Germline trimming cut 1 base from V and 1 base from J; bases unmatched to any gene: 0. Per germline, CDR1 LGHNT and CDR2 FRNRAP. The CDR3 region is CASGLGQGNTEAFF. The DNA of the CDR3 is TGTGCTAGTGGTTTGGGACAGGGGAACACTGAAGCTTTCTTT.

V usage is TRBV29-1 and J usage is TRBJ1-1; D unresolved. Germline CDR1 reads SQVTM; CDR2 reads ANQGSEA. The CDR3 sequence is 11 residues long. The V end was cut by 7 bases, the J end by 2 bases, with 8 bases between. In nucleotides, the CDR3 is TGCAGCGGGGGATTTAACACTGAAGCTTTCTTT. Its protein is CSGGFNTEAFF.

The chain joins TRBV30 to TRBJ1-2, with D uncertain. The V end lost 3 bases, the J end lost 4 bases, and 12 bases lay between the germline ends. Germline V gives CDR1 GTSNPN, CDR2 SVGIG (reference sequence). The CDR3 runs to 13 residues. CDR3 loop: CAWRTGVGYGYTF. CDR3 nucleotide sequence: TGTGCCTGGAGGACGGGCGTAGGCTATGGCTACACCTTC.

The chain recombines TRBV20-1 with TRBJ1-1; no clear D gene. Germline assignment: CDR1 DFQATT and CDR2 SNEGSKA (reference sequence). There are 15 residues in the CDR3. V was shortened by 6 bases and J by 0 bases, with 17 bases between the two germline ends. In DNA, the CDR3 is TGCAGTGCCCCTATAGTCGGGCTAATGAACACTGAAGCTTTCTTT. It specifies CSAPIVGLMNTEAFF.

This clonotype was counted a few times. V and J are TRBV7-3 and TRBJ2-5; 8 positions match TRBD1. Looked up from germline, CDR1 is SGHTA and CDR2 is FQGTGA. CDR3 size: 16 residues. Trimming took 2 bases from V and 0 from J; bases not matched to a gene: 5. CDR3 sequence: CASSLVGQGNQETQYF. In DNA, the CDR3 is TGTGCCAGCAGCTTAGTCGGACAGGGTAACCAAGAGACCCAGTACTTC.

The rearrangement links TRBV7-2 to TRBJ2-3, with TRBD2 matching 8 bases. The V gene end was trimmed by 4 bases and the J gene end by 4 bases; junction bases not matched to a gene: 4. Germline CDR1 reads SGHTA; CDR2 reads FQGNSA. The CDR3 spans 14 residues. Written as DNA, the CDR3 is TGTGCCAGCAGCTCGGGGGGGGACGCAGATACGCAGTATTTT. Translating gives CASSSGGDADTQYF.

The chain recombines TRBV3-1 with TRBJ1-3, with D possibly TRBD1 on 6 matching bases. The CDR3 runs to 17 residues. The ends were cut back, 2 bases at V and 8 bases at J, with 22 bases in the middle. Per the germline V gene, CDR1 is LGHDT and CDR2 is YNNKEL (reference sequence). CDR3 residues: CASSQRFSYTGLYTIYF. In nucleotides, the CDR3 is TGTGCCAGCAGCCAACGTTTTTCATATACAGGGTTGTACACCATATATTTT.

The genes are TRBV21-1 and TRBJ2-3. TRBV21-1 is listed as a pseudogene. The CDR3 is 18 amino acids. The CDR3 here is CASSKAQEVRSSTDTQYF. CDR3 in DNA: TGTGCCAGCAGCAAAGCGCAAGAGGTCCGATCGAGCACAGATACGCAGTATTTT.

The V and J genes are TRBV20-1 and TRBJ1-5, with 7 positions matching TRBD1. V trimming: 6 bases; J trimming: 5 bases; junction bases outside the gene matches: 7. This CDR3 is built from 13 residues. Germline V gives CDR1 DFQATT, CDR2 SNEGSKA (reference sequence). CDR3 nucleotides: TGCAGTGCCAGACGGGACAGTTATCAGCCCCAGCATTTT. The encoded protein is CSARRDSYQPQHF.

This clonotype has only a few counts. The chain couples TRBV14 to TRBJ1-2, with TRBD1 identical over 9 bases. Germline loops: CDR1 SGHDN, CDR2 FVKESK. The CDR3 has 15 amino acids. The J segment lost 8 bases and the V segment lost 1 base, leaving 8 bases of the junction unmatched. CDR3 sequence (DNA): TGTGCCAGCAGCCAAGTACTAGGGACAGGGAACGGCTACACCTTC. As protein: CASSQVLGTGNGYTF.

There are a few counts of this clonotype. This chain connects TRBV3-1 to TRBJ2-3; no firm D call. This CDR3 spans 13 amino acids. The V gene lost 1 base and the J gene lost 2 bases, with 4 bases spanning the gap. Germline V gives CDR1 LGHDT, CDR2 YNNKEL (reference sequence). CDR3 in amino acids: CASSQVTTDTQYF. The CDR3 nucleotides are TGTGCCAGCAGCCAAGTTACCACAGATACGCAGTATTTT.